What follows is one TCR beta chain and its context. The sample is drawn from a study of T cell changes during pregnancy in multiple sclerosis. TCRdb's copy holds only in-frame clones and misses some; the assay was immunoSEQ multiplex PCR. The sample consists of tens of thousands of clones, around 90% of them appearing once. This CDR3 spans 14 amino acids. Trimming removed 0 bases at V and 6 bases at J, with 9 bases between. Germline-derived CDR1 and CDR2 are SGDLS and YYNGEE. The specimen comprised peripheral blood, sampled after pregnancy. The clonotype comes from a female donor in good health, enrolled as a control in a pregnancy study. The V and J genes are TRBV9 and TRBJ2-2; D is unresolved. The CDR3 is CASSVEARSGELFF. As DNA, the CDR3 is TGTGCCAGCAGCGTAGAGGCGAGGTCCGGGGAGCTGTTTTTT.